This paragraph reports one T cell receptor beta chain. Its antigen remains unidentified. The data derive from a study of blood T cells in healthy people across ages. Study-wide findings and caveats: Estimated diversity, derived from one million T cells, was regarded as an underestimate. PBMC samples, being unsorted, prevented any conclusive comparison of naive and antigen-experienced cells.

Together with a sample-barcoded 5' primer, a J-beta primer mix was included in a second PCR lasting about 7 to 11 cycles. The template-switch adaptor, which had 12 random nucleotides, put a tag on each cDNA molecule. Every individual sample yielded 2.5 million or more paired-end reads (each containing CDR3). TCRdb processed the 5' RACE reads anew with MiXCR; each CDR3 protein has one entry. The data show over 1,200,000 distinct CDR3 sequences, 59% seen once. This CDR3 comprises 17 residues. Trimming removed 3 bases at V and 1 base at J, with 12 bases between. Germline CDR1 is KGHDR and CDR2 is SFDVKD.

The material sequenced was blood. The chain has TRBV24-1 and TRBJ2-6; D unresolved. This TCR was recovered from a man aged 18 to 30 in good health. The CDR3 here is CATSDPPNWSGANVLTF. The CDR3 bases are TGTGCCACCAGTGATCCCCCGAATTGGTCTGGGGCCAACGTCCTGACTTTC.